This T cell receptor beta chain was documented in a study of radiation and T cells in renal cell carcinoma. CDR1 MNHNY and CDR2 SVGAGI come from the germline V gene (reference sequence). V was clipped by 5 bases and J by 7 bases, with 17 bases between them. The CDR3 runs to 14 residues. Time point in this sample: baseline pretreatment blood. Treatment meaning: 15 Gy SBRT to primary tumor, nephrectomy 4 weeks later. Serial blood draws occurred at baseline and 2 and 4 weeks post-SBRT. Only in-frame clones appear in the TCRdb table, and some are missing; sequencing was by immunoSEQ multiplex PCR. The profile shows 130,000 or so clones, over 65% of them singletons.

This chain links TRBV6-6 with TRBJ1-2, with a possible D match to TRBD1 (6 bases). The source is a woman aged 50 to 60 with renal cell carcinoma. Sequences were derived from blood, sampled from a patient whose treatment included radiotherapy and nephrectomy. The DNA for the CDR3 is TGTGCCAGCAGTCCCGGACAGCTCGACGGTGGCTACACCTTC. It yields the protein CASSPGQLDGGYTF.